What follows are 17 T cell receptor beta chains derived from one specimen sequenced in a study of T cell responses to AZD1222 COVID-19 vaccine. Assay used: immunoSEQ multiplex PCR; TCRdb lists only in-frame clones, some missing. This sample has more than 100,000 clones; approximately 85% occur once, and the top ten carry over 5.5%. The source material was peripheral blood, sampled on day 0 of AZD1222 vaccination. These receptors were obtained from an adult in good health.

The chain links TRBV10-3 to TRBJ2-1, with 7 bases fitting TRBD2. The J segment lost 9 bases and the V segment lost 3 bases, leaving 5 bases of the junction unmatched. Germline lookup yields CDR1 ENHRY and CDR2 SYGVKD. The CDR3 sequence is 13 residues long. CDR3 region: CAISDGGTGEQFF. CDR3 nucleotide sequence: TGTGCCATCAGTGACGGGGGGACCGGTGAGCAGTTCTTC.

The chain combines TRBV27 with TRBJ2-2, with D possibly called TRBD1 or TRBD2 (6 bases each). The germline V and J ends were trimmed by 3 bases and 3 bases, with 14 bases remaining between them. This CDR3 is built from 16 residues. From germline, CDR1 is MNHEY and CDR2 SMNVEV (reference sequence). The CDR3 sequence is CASSLKGGPYTGELFF. The CDR3 DNA reads as TGTGCCAGCAGTTTGAAGGGGGGCCCTTACACCGGGGAGCTGTTTTTT.

This chain links TRBV7-9 with TRBJ2-7, with D perhaps TRBD2 (5 bases). The CDR3 runs 14 residues. The V end lost 0 bases, the J end lost 3 bases, and 9 bases lay between the germline ends. Per germline, CDR1 SEHNR and CDR2 FQNEAQ (reference sequence). In nucleotides, the CDR3 is TGTGCCAGCAGCTTAGCCGGGGTCTACTACGAGCAGTACTTC. Its translation: CASSLAGVYYEQYF.

The CDR3 reads CASKTSGGELFF. CDR3 DNA: TGTGCCTCCAAGACCTCCGGCGGGGAGCTGTTTTTT. The chain employs TRBV11-1 and TRBJ2-2, with D hard to call. Between the trimmed V and J ends, which lost 11 bases and 7 bases, there was a span of 14 bases. Looked up from germline, CDR1 is SGHAT and CDR2 is FQDESV (reference sequence). The CDR3 length is 12 residues.

The CDR3 region has the DNA TGCGCCAGCAGTCAATTGCGGGAGTACGAGCAGTACTTC. This codes for CASSQLREYEQYF. This chain joins TRBV23-1 and TRBJ2-7; TRBD2 agrees at 7 bases. TRBV23-1 is annotated as an ORF whose role is uncertain. This CDR3 comprises 13 residues. V lost 1 base, J lost 4 bases, and 1 base stayed unmatched.

This clone has a single count. The CDR3, as DNA: TGTGCCAGCCGACAGGGTAGGGCGGGACTAGATGGCTACACCTTC. Amino acids: CASRQGRAGLDGYTF. The rearrangement joins TRBV6-5 to TRBJ1-2; 7 bases align to TRBD1. The CDR3 loop spans 15 amino acids. Trimming took 8 bases from V and 6 from J; bases not matched to a gene: 15. From germline, CDR1 is MNHEY and CDR2 SVGAGI.

The J gene is TRBJ1-1, the V gene TRBV18; 9 bases align to TRBD1. The J segment lost 6 bases and the V segment lost 5 bases, leaving 7 bases of the junction unmatched. CDR3 length: 14 amino acids. CDR1 is KGHSH, CDR2 LQKENI, per germline. The DNA for the CDR3 is TGTGCCAGCTCAACAACAGGGGGCGCGGCTGAAGCTTTCTTT. This encodes CASSTTGGAAEAFF.

This clone is a singleton in its sample. The chain has TRBV19 and TRBJ1-1; D uncertain. CDR3 size: 11 residues. Per germline, CDR1 LNHDA and CDR2 SQIVND (reference sequence). The V end was cut by 6 bases, the J end by 3 bases, with 5 bases between. In nucleotides, the CDR3 is TGTGCCAGTAGGACGGACACTGAAGCTTTCTTT. It codes for CASRTDTEAFF.

The J gene is TRBJ1-4, the V gene TRBV3-1 (or the pseudogene TRBV3-2); D unresolved. The length of the CDR3 is 15 residues. Trimming left V 4 bases short and J 8 bases short, with 17 bases between. Germline CDR1 reads LGHDT; CDR2 reads YNNKEL (reference sequence). The DNA of the CDR3 is TGTGCCAGCAGCCGGATCCGGACGGAGAGGGAAAAACTGTTTTTT. Protein: CASSRIRTEREKLFF.

The gene calls are TRBV28 and TRBJ2-2, with D hard to call. Germline-derived CDR1 and CDR2 are MDHEN and SYDVKM. Trimming cost V 1 base and J 4 bases, with 16 bases left between them. The CDR3 runs 17 residues. The CDR3 is CASSLFGKVEGTGELFF. In DNA form, the CDR3 reads TGTGCCAGCAGTTTATTTGGGAAGGTGGAAGGCACCGGGGAGCTGTTTTTT.

This clone was picked up one time. The V call is TRBV27, the J call TRBJ1-6, with D tentatively TRBD1 (5 bases). V was cut by 4 bases and J by 6 bases, with 16 bases left in between. The CDR3 is made up of 16 amino acids. Germline CDR1 and CDR2: MNHEY and SMNVEV (reference sequence). The CDR3 reads CASSSFGPGPNSPLHF. The CDR3 region has the DNA TGTGCCAGCAGTTCTTTCGGCCCAGGGCCTAATTCACCCCTCCACTTT.

This CDR3 reads CASSILRTGGLNTEAFF. The CDR3 nucleotides read TGTGCCAGCTCCATTCTCCGGACAGGGGGCTTGAACACTGAAGCTTTCTTT. The chain joins TRBV18 to TRBJ1-1, with TRBD1 identical over 11 bases. The CDR3 loop spans 17 amino acids. Germline V gives CDR1 KGHSH, CDR2 LQKENI. V lost 6 bases and J lost 0; bases outside the gene matches: 9.

This chain uses TRBV2 with TRBJ1-4; 7 bases agree with TRBD1. CDR1 is SNHLY, CDR2 FYNNEI, per germline. Trimming removed 6 bases from V and 4 bases from J; junction bases left unmatched: 5. The CDR3 consists of 14 residues. CDR3 sequence (DNA): TGTGCCAGCAGAGGACAGGCCCTTAATGAAAAACTGTTTTTT. It yields the protein CASRGQALNEKLFF.

The gene calls are TRBV6-5 and TRBJ1-3, with 7 bases identical to TRBD1. Germline V lookup: CDR1 MNHEY, CDR2 SVGAGI. The CDR3 has 15 residues. The V and J ends lost 5 bases and 0 bases, in that order; junction bases with no gene match: 4. CDR3 sequence: CASSTGTASGNTIYF. The CDR3 region has the DNA TGTGCCAGCAGTACCGGGACAGCCTCTGGAAACACCATATATTTT.

The CDR3 DNA reads as TGTGCCAGCACCCAGGGATTGGATGATGGCTACACCTTC. Translation: CASTQGLDDGYTF. This chain joins TRBV5-8 and TRBJ1-2; a possible D gene is TRBD1 (5 bases). The CDR3 totals 13 residues. The ends were cut back, 6 bases at V and 6 bases at J, with 15 bases in the middle. The germline V gene has CDR1 SGHTS and CDR2 YDEGEE.

This rearrangement joins TRBV15 to TRBJ2-2; TRBD2 matches 8 bases. The CDR3 has 16 amino acids. The V and J ends lost 1 base and 3 bases, in that order; junction bases with no gene match: 4. Germline CDR1 reads LNHNV; CDR2 reads YYDKDF (reference sequence). The CDR3 DNA is TGTGCCACCAGCAGAGTCTTGGGACTAGACACCGGGGAGCTGTTTTTT. This codes for CATSRVLGLDTGELFF.

This clone turned up a few times. This chain connects TRBV27 to TRBJ1-2; D is possibly TRBD1 (5 bases). CDR3 length: 15 residues. The germline V and J ends were trimmed by 2 bases and 4 bases, with 14 bases remaining between them. CDR1 is MNHEY, CDR2 SMNVEV, per germline (reference sequence). This CDR3 reads CASSLVAGSTYGYTF. In DNA form, the CDR3 reads TGTGCCAGCAGTTTAGTGGCAGGGAGTACCTATGGCTACACCTTC.